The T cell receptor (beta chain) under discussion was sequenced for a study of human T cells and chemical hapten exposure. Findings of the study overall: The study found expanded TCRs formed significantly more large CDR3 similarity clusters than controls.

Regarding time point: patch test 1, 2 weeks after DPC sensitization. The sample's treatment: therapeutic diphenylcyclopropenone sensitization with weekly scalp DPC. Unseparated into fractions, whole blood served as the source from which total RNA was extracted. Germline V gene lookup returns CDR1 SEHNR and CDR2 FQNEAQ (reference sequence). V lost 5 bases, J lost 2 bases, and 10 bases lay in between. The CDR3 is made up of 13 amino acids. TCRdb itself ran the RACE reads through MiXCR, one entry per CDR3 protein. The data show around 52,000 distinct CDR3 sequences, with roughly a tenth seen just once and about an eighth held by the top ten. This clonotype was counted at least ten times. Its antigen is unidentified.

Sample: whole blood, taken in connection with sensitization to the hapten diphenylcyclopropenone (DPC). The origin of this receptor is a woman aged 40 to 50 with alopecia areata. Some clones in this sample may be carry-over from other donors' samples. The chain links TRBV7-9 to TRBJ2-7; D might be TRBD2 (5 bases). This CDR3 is CASSRWRAYEQYF. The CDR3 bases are TGTGCCAGCAGCCGATGGCGGGCCTACGAGCAGTACTTC.